This T cell receptor beta chain came from a study of T-cell memory formation after mild COVID-19. As for the study in general: The study found TCR clusters largely donor specific.

Overall study findings and caveats: The CD4+ clones that contracted clustered mainly within CM and EM, and the CD8+ clones concentrated in EMRA. In pre-infection memory, a portion of responding clones appeared, which suggested that cross-reactive memory joined.

TCRdb redid the calling of the 5' RACE reads with MiXCR, one entry per CDR3 protein. The table shows more than 10,000 distinct CDR3 sequences, with around 15% occurring only once. Concerning this clonotype itself: No antigen is known for it.

Germline V gene data show CDR1 as SQVTM and CDR2 as ANQGSEA. This CDR3 contains 12 residues. Trimming took 4 bases from V and 3 from J, leaving 10 bases between them. Sequenced sample: PBMCs or a T cell subset sorted from them (not recorded which). This rearrangement joins TRBV29-1 to TRBJ2-7; D possibly corresponds to TRBD1 (6 bases). This receptor was identified in a man aged 18 to 30 who had mild COVID-19 (a few samples of this study predate the infection). Cell type and time point are not known. CDR3 nucleotide sequence: TGCAGCGTTGGTCAGGGGAACTACGAGCAGTACTTC. This codes for CSVGQGNYEQYF.